A single sample is the source of the 12 T cell receptor beta chains below, sequenced in a study of beta chain features in type 1 diabetes. Sequencing targeted expressed TCRB transcripts, as all isolated RNA had been reverse transcribed. This table comes from immunoSEQ multiplex PCR, and its TCRdb copy is limited to in-frame clones, with some not included. The repertoire holds about half a million clones, 9.5% to 12% seen once, with 0.046% in the top ten. The sample consisted of naive CD4+ T cells from blood. These receptors were collected from a young woman in good health.

A few counts support this clone. This rearrangement joins TRBV30 to TRBJ1-1; the D is unclear. V was cut by 1 base and J by 2 bases, with 8 bases left in between. Germline CDR1 and CDR2: GTSNPN and SVGIG (reference sequence). This CDR3 contains 13 residues. The CDR3 spells CAWSAQLNTEAFF. The CDR3 coding sequence is TGTGCCTGGAGTGCTCAGTTAAACACTGAAGCTTTCTTT.

This clone has just a few counts. The chain is built from TRBV4-3 and TRBJ1-2; 7 bases align to TRBD1. The CDR3 consists of 17 residues. The germline V gene has CDR1 LGHNA and CDR2 YSLEER. J lost 3 bases, V lost 1 base, and 11 bases had no gene match. This chain's CDR3 is CASSQAIYRGEYYGYTF. DNA of the CDR3: TGCGCCAGCAGCCAAGCTATCTACAGGGGAGAGTACTATGGCTACACCTTC.

V is TRBV9 and J is TRBJ2-7, with unresolved D. The germline V gene has CDR1 SGDLS and CDR2 YYNGEE. The V and J ends lost 2 bases and 5 bases respectively, with 14 bases between them. The CDR3 covers 14 residues. The CDR3 sequence: CASSVSGTPDEQYF. Here the CDR3 DNA reads TGTGCCAGCAGCGTCTCCGGAACTCCCGACGAGCAGTACTTC.

This clone was picked up a small number of times. The same CDR3 is also encoded by other DNA sequences in this sample. The genes are TRBV7-9 and TRBJ1-1, with TRBD1 matching 7 bases. The CDR3 contains 13 residues. Germline CDR1 SEHNR, CDR2 FQNEAQ (reference sequence). V shed 6 bases, J shed 3 bases, and the junction held 4 bases outside the gene matches. CDR3 DNA sequence: TGTGCCAGCAGTCGACAGGGAGACACTGAAGCTTTCTTT. It specifies CASSRQGDTEAFF.

This sequence joins TRBV4-3 and TRBJ1-5, with D tentatively TRBD1 (6 bases). CDR1 is LGHNA, CDR2 YSLEER, per germline. This CDR3 region has 15 residues. V lost 1 base and J lost 8, with 15 bases in between. CDR3 residues: CASSQVPTGGEPQHF. CDR3 bases: TGCGCCAGCAGCCAAGTTCCGACAGGCGGAGAGCCCCAGCATTTT.

This clone has a count of ten or more. This sequence joins TRBV14 and TRBJ2-7; no reliable D call. Trimming left V 8 bases short and J 3 bases short, with 5 bases between. The germline V gene has CDR1 SGHDN and CDR2 FVKESK. This CDR3 has 10 residues. CDR3 amino acids: CASGNYEQYF. The DNA for the CDR3 is TGTGCCAGCGGTAACTACGAGCAGTACTTC.

This clone was counted a few times. This chain connects TRBV11-2 to TRBJ2-7, with 8 bases fitting TRBD2. The CDR3 consists of 15 residues. V shed 1 base and J 4 bases; nucleotides not matched to a gene: 6. Germline V gene sequence: CDR1 SGHAT, CDR2 FQNNGV. CDR3 region: CASSLATSVSYEQYF. In DNA, the CDR3 is TGTGCCAGCAGCTTAGCGACTAGCGTGTCTTACGAGCAGTACTTC.

The chain links TRBV4-1 to TRBJ2-1; 7 bases line up with TRBD2. The CDR3 is 17 residues long. The V and J ends lost 2 bases and 5 bases, in that order; junction bases with no gene match: 12. Germline V CDR1 and CDR2: MGHRA, YSYEKL. The CDR3 region is CASSQKSSGGSHNEQFF. The CDR3 coding sequence is TGCGCCAGCAGCCAAAAATCTAGCGGTGGAAGCCACAATGAGCAGTTCTTC.

The rearrangement joins TRBV5-1 to TRBJ2-5; no definite D call. The V end was cut by 4 bases, the J end by 2 bases, with 9 bases between. The germline V gene encodes CDR1 SGHRS and CDR2 YFSETQ. CDR3 length: 13 amino acids. The CDR3 spells CASSTREQETQYF. CDR3 DNA sequence: TGCGCCAGCAGCACAAGAGAGCAAGAGACCCAGTACTTC.

This clone turned up a few times. CDR3 bases: TGCATCGGGCAGGGGAGCACAGATACGCAGTATTTT. Encoded protein: CIGQGSTDTQYF. J is TRBJ2-3 and V is TRBV29-1, with D possibly TRBD1 on 6 matching bases. The CDR3 spans 12 residues. The germline CDR1 and CDR2 sequences are SQVTM and ANQGSEA.

This clone was observed a handful of times. The chain couples TRBV7-3 to TRBJ2-3; 10 bases agree with TRBD1. Per germline, CDR1 SGHTA and CDR2 FQGTGA. CDR3 length equals 16 residues. The V and J ends lost 4 bases and 6 bases, in that order; junction bases with no gene match: 10. The CDR3 DNA sequence: TGTGCCAGCAGCTCCCAGCCGGGACAGGGGACGGATACGCAGTATTTT. Protein product: CASSSQPGQGTDTQYF.

The chain combines TRBV5-4 with TRBJ1-2; 7 bases fit TRBD1. Germline values: CDR1 SGHNT, CDR2 YYREEE (reference sequence). The length of the CDR3 is 16 residues. V lost 5 bases and J lost 4; bases outside the gene matches: 14. The CDR3: CASSFVQGFGGYGYTF. The CDR3 DNA reads TGTGCCAGCAGTTTCGTACAGGGGTTCGGCGGCTATGGCTACACCTTC.